The clone carrying this TCR beta chain was seen ten or more times. Its antigen remains unknown. This sample was taken from a study of Graves' ophthalmopathy and Graves' hyperthyroidism. Study as a whole: Before any treatment was given, at initial diagnosis, peripheral blood was collected.

Amplifying from RNA transcripts, the study obtained TCR beta CDR3 regions. The authors performed first-round RT-PCR with HTBI primers and then a second-round multiplex PCR. TCRdb analysed the multiplex PCR reads with MiXCR anew, one entry per CDR3 protein. The sample has hundreds of thousands of distinct CDR3 sequences, approximately 15% seen once. Study-wide results and limits: The model's prediction of ophthalmopathy progression had 70.59% sensitivity and approximately 77% specificity.

The sequence derives from a woman under 40 with Graves' ophthalmopathy. Sequencing was done on a sample of blood.

CDR3 sequence: CSAPRPLNTEAFF. CDR3 in DNA: TGCAGTGCTCCCAGGCCTTTGAACACTGAAGCTTTCTTT. This chain uses TRBV20-1 with TRBJ1-1; D is undetermined. Germline values: CDR1 DFQATT, CDR2 SNEGSKA (reference sequence). This CDR3 contains 13 residues. V shed 5 bases and J shed 0 bases, with 10 bases lying between them.